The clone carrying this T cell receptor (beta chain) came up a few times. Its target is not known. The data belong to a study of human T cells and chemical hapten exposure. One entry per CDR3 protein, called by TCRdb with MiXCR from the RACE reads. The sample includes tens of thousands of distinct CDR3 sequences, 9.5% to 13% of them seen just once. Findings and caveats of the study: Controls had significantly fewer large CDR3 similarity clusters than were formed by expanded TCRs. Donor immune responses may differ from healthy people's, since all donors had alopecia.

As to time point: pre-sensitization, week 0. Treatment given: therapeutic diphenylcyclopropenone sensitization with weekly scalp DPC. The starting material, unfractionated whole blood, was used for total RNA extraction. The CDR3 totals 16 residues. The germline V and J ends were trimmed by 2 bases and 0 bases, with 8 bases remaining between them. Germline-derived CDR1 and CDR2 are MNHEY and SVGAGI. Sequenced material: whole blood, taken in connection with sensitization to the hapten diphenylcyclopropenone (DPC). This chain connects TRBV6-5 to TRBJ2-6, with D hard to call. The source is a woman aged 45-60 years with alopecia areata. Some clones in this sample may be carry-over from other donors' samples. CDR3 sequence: CASSYGWGSGANVLTF. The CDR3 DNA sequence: TGTGCCAGCAGTTACGGATGGGGCTCTGGGGCCAACGTCCTGACTTTC.